This T cell receptor beta chain derives from a study of cytomegalovirus exposure and HLA in healthy donors (dated by TCRdb to about 2017). General notes on the study: In an earlier analysis of 587 of the donors, approximately 300 Gb of sequence data and 117 million unique TCR beta sequences from roughly 190 million T cells were reported. The study aimed to test whether signatures of past pathogen exposure could be identified by cataloging public T cell receptors. On average, roughly 240,000 unique TCR beta nucleotide sequences were sequenced per donor among 350 to 400 genotyped donors of the cohort, with roughly 18% of those sequences being non-productive. In a later genetic analysis, genome-wide SNP genotypes for 398 of the 666 donors were used, and that subset was treated as a discovery cohort. About 320 gigabases of sequencing data and 70 million to 85 million unique TCR sequences were included in an early release covering several hundred HLA-typed donors. Of the roughly 400 genotyped donors, over 70% fell in the genetic ancestry cluster associated with self-reported Caucasian donors. Using immunosequencing, the study profiled T cell repertoires from fewer than 850 subjects and related those repertoires to cytomegalovirus serostatus. High-throughput TCR immunosequencing, statistical association of individual TCRs with disease status, and machine learning were combined to predict cytomegalovirus infection status. HLA typing included class I and class II loci at four-digit resolution. In a later analysis, previously published TCR beta repertoires from fewer than 750 donors were re-analyzed and high-resolution HLA genotyping was added so that TCR occurrence patterns could be studied. The number of typed donors differed by locus: about 620-640 for A, B, C, DRB1 and DQB1; roughly 510 for DQA1; some 590 for DPA1; and about 450 for DPB1. Donor age, sex, ethnicity and CMV serostatus were compiled alongside the repertoire data. The later analysis used no new phenotypic data to find candidate immune exposures, relying instead on TCR beta sequences and their occurrence across donors. A separate validation cohort of more than 100 different subjects was used in addition to the approximately 670-subject first cohort. In an earlier analysis of about 590 of the donors, high-throughput TCR beta sequencing was used to judge whether each TCR beta V gene segment behaved as functional or pseudogenic. Roughly five DR-DQ haplotypes were handled as single units for association and clustering because linkage in the cohort was strong. All discovery cohort repertoires had been generated on a single sequencing platform.

This clone appeared a single time. It has no known antigen specificity. Per-base quality was not reported, and no clone a single base away is much larger than it. The germline V gene supplies CDR1 SGHVS and CDR2 FQNEAQ. The V end loses 5 bases and the J end loses 3 bases, and a stretch of 11 bases separates them. The CDR3, from cysteine to phenylalanine, totals 13 residues. Only the CDR3 portion is preserved as DNA: 39 bases, with reading frame beginning at the first base. Libraries were constructed by the immunoSEQ multiplex PCR assay. The multiplex PCR relied on a mix of 60 forward primers for TCR Vbeta segments and 13 reverse primers for TCR Jbeta segments. The CDR3 region of rearranged TCR beta genes was amplified from genomic DNA by a multiplex PCR assay. The Illumina HiSeq System was used to sequence the amplified TCR beta libraries as 87-base-pair reads. On the study's bioinformatics: A later analysis counted some 80 million unique TCR beta chains across the 500 to 850 repertoires, and around 9.9 million of these chains were shared by at least two donors. Raw reads were error-corrected and collapsed into unique sequences by a nearest-neighbor algorithm in which closely related sequences were merged to remove PCR and sequencing errors. Alignment of CDR3 sequences to IMGT reference sequences was used to assign V, D and J gene segments. For a sequence to be retained, a match of at least six nucleotides was required to both a V gene segment and a J gene segment. Rearrangements were called productive when the CDR3 lacked stop codons and stayed in frame with V and J; all others were non-productive. CDR3 was defined by IMGT convention, running from the second conserved V-encoded cysteine to the conserved J-encoded phenylalanine. The earlier analysis of a few hundred of the donors excluded any sequence lacking an unambiguous match to a single V gene segment. An earlier analysis of a few hundred of the donors called V segments functional above 56.7% productive rearrangements and segregating when the between-donor standard deviation exceeded 5%. A statistical classification framework was developed to diagnose cytomegalovirus status using the catalog of TCR beta chain sequences. In a later analysis, TCR nucleotide sequences were compared against IMGT/GENE-DB human TR gene sequences so that V and J genes could be assigned. A later analysis assigned CDR3 sequences and most-parsimonious VDJ recombination scenarios with the TCRdist pipeline. In a later analysis, each TCR beta chain was defined by its CDR3 amino acid sequence together with its V-gene family, and reads lacking a unique V-gene family were excluded. As a way to deal with suspected cross-contamination and a sequencing artifact, a later analysis dropped hundreds of nucleotide sequences that were highly shared and had low generation probability. In a later analysis, a clonal expansion index was calculated for each public chain from normalized within-repertoire ranks of inferred template counts. A later analysis computed generation probabilities with a VDJ recombination model fitted to out-of-frame rearrangements, and checked the results against IGoR. In a later analysis, TCR-TCR, TCR-HLA and TCR-CMV co-occurrence was scored with hypergeometric tests, and a repertoire-size bias correction was applied to TCR pairs. To estimate false discovery rates, a later analysis permuted the HLA or CMV assignments 20 times. In a later analysis, co-occurring TCRs were grouped using DBSCAN, and TCRdist sequence similarity was added for clustering within HLA-allele-positive subsets. Repertoires with fewer than 30,000 or more than 120,000 public chains were left out of co-occurrence clustering, as were about 5 repertoires with anomalous nucleotide sharing. In its TCRdb copy, this immuneACCESS table keeps in-frame sequences only and misses some clones. Where compared with another copy, unresolved V genes explain less than half of these, and the others have no known cause. The V and J calls and clone size come from that table; D and trimming were worked out from the DNA. Within this sample are roughly 160,000 clones, with around 80% of them counted one time only. The ten biggest clones cover 7.5% to 9% of the sample.

The full study reports these points: According to a later analysis, most CMV-associated TCR beta chains appeared to be HLA-restricted, and the HLA associations seemed to be driven largely by CMV exposure. Linkage disequilibrium might explain the correlated functional status among segregating V segments, but an unknown experimental factor could not be excluded. According to a later analysis, parvovirus B19, influenza, CMV and Epstein-Barr virus appeared linked to several top co-occurrence clusters. For the cohort, immune exposure information was limited to CMV serostatus. In a later analysis, 15,000 to 20,000 TCR beta sequences were associated with specific HLA alleles at a false discovery rate of 0.05. A further reported finding was that TCR beta sequences accurately predicted the HLA-A and HLA-B alleles for most subjects in the first cohort. Broadly in line with IMGT annotations, most TCR beta V segments showed up in productive rearrangements about 90% or about 30% of the time in an earlier analysis of 450 to 600 of the donors. Because counts were too low, about 18 rarely observed V segments, including chromosome 9 orphons, were left out of the earlier analysis of 500 to 650 of the donors. An association between a missense DCLRE1C variant and V-gene and J-gene trimming of TCR beta chains was found in a later genetic analysis and replicated in an independent cohort. When HLA alleles, especially DR and DQ, strongly co-occurred, TCR associations were difficult to assign to individual alleles. In both the original and validation cohorts, the classifier was reported to diagnose cytomegalovirus status with high specificity and sensitivity. The study gave a list of some 150 TCR beta chains associated with cytomegalovirus. In this cohort, only TCR beta chains were sequenced, and detectable features were limited by the absence of alpha or paired-chain data. Because the 87-base-pair reads could not distinguish some IMGT-functional V segments, including TRBV6-2 and TRBV6-3, those segments were excluded. A later genetic analysis reported fewer N-insertions in productive TCRs among donors in an Asian-associated ancestry cluster than the roughly 640-donor mean. The authors suggested that the approach could potentially be extended to other disease states and immunological phenotypes. A cluster of highly shared sequence variants was judged likely to represent a technical artifact of the sequencing pipeline. A later analysis found that TCR association rates varied across HLA loci, with DRB1 alleles showing the most associated TCRs and HLA-C alleles the fewest. The presence/absence analyses assumed that sequencing depth was roughly uniform across donors, and that assumption may not be true. While some public TCRs were present in many individuals, most TCR sequences turned up only very rarely across donors. HLA typing was unavailable for some donors at each locus, so association tests used only the typed subset. In vitro tests confirmed that a few of the cytomegalovirus-associated TCR beta chains recognize cytomegalovirus antigens. In a later analysis, HLA-associated TCR beta chains were found to be more clonally expanded and to have lower generation probabilities than equally common non-associated chains.

The cohort was made up of about 670 healthy bone marrow donors. All cohort members were sampled while nominally healthy, although unrecorded immune exposures were likely present. The donor tested CMV seropositive and was one of the 289 seropositive cohort members. Every donor gave a peripheral blood sample, and the peripheral blood mononuclear cells from that sample were used for TCR beta sequencing. The Qiagen DNeasy Blood Extraction Kit was used to extract genomic DNA from the blood cell samples. The source of this sequence is a male donor in good health and CMV-seropositive. Specimen: PBMCs. The chain joins TRBV7-8 to TRBJ2-7; TRBD1 might be the D gene, on 6 matching bases. The CDR3 in this case is CASSIRQDYEQYF. The sequence in DNA is TGTGCCAGCAGCATACGACAGGACTACGAGCAGTACTTC. Where the CDR3 stops, the reference TRBV7-8 and TRBJ2-7 genes take over; the full variable domain is GAGVSQSPRYKVAKRGQDVALRCDPISGHVSLFWYQQALGQGPEFLTYFQNEAQLDKSGLPSDRFFAERPEGSVSTLKIQRTQQEDSAVYLCASSIRQDYEQYFGPGTRLTVT.